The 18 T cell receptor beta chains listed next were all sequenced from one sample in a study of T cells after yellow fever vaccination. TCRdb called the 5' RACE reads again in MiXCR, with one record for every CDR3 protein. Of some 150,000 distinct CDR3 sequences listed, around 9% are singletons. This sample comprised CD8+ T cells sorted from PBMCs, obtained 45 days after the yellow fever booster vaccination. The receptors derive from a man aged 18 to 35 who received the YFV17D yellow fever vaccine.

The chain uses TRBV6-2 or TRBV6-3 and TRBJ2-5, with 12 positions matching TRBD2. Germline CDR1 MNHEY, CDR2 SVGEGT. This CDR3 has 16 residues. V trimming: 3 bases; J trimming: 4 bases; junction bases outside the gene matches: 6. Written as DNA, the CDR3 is TGTGCCAGCAGTTATAGGTCTAGCGGGGGGGCAGAGACCCAGTACTTC. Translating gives CASSYRSSGGAETQYF.

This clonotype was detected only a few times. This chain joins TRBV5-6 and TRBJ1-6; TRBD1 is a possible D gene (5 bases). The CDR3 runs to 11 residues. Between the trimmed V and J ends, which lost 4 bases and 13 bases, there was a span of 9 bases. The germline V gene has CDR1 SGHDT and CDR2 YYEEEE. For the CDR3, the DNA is TGTGCCAGCAGCGCCGGGGGTCCCCTCCACTTT. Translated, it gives CASSAGGPLHF.

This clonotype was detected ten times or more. The CDR3 DNA follows: TGTGCCAGCAGCCCAGGGGCTCCCTACGAGCAGTACGTC. It is translated as CASSPGAPYEQYV. J is TRBJ2-7 and V is TRBV11-2, with D possibly matching TRBD1 (6 bases). The germline V gene has CDR1 SGHAT and CDR2 FQNNGV. The CDR3 is 13 amino acids. V was pared by 5 bases and J by 2 bases, with 10 bases between.

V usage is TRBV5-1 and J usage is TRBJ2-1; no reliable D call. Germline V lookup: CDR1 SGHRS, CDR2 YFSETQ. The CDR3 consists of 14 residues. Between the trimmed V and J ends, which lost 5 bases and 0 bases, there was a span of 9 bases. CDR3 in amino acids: CASRVDSSYNEQFF. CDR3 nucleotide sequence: TGCGCCAGCAGAGTCGACTCCTCCTACAATGAGCAGTTCTTC.

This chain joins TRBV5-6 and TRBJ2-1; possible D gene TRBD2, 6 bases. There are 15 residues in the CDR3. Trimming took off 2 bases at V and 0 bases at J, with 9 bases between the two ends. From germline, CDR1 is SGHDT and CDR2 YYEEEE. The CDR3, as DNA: TGTGCCAGCAGCTTCCGCGGGGTCTCCTACAATGAGCAGTTCTTC. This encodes CASSFRGVSYNEQFF.

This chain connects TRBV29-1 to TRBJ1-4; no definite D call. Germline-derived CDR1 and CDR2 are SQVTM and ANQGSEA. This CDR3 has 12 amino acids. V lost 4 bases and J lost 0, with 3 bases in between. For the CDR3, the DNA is TGCAGCGTTGCTACAACTAATGAAAAACTGTTTTTT. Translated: CSVATTNEKLFF.

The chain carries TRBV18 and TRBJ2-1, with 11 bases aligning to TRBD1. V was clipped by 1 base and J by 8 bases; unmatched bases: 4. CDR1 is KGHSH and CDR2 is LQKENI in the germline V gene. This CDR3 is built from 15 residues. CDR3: CASSPLDRGLDEQFF. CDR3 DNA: TGTGCCAGCTCACCACTGGACAGGGGGCTTGATGAGCAGTTCTTC.

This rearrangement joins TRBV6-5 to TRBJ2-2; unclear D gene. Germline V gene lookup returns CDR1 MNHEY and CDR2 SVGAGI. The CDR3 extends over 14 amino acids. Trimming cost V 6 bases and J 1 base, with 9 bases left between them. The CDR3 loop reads CASSRQENTGELFF. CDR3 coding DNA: TGTGCCAGCAGCCGCCAGGAGAACACCGGGGAGCTGTTTTTT.

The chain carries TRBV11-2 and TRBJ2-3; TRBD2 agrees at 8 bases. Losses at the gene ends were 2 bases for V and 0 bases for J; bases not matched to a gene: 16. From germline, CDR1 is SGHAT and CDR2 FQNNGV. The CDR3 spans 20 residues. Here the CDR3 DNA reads TGTGCCAGCAGCTTAAGGGGGTACGGGCGGGGGGTCGAAAGCACAGATACGCAGTATTTT. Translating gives CASSLRGYGRGVESTDTQYF. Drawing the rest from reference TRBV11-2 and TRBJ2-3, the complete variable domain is EAGVAQSPRYKIIEKRQSVAFWCNPISGHATLYWYQQILGQGPKLLIQFQNNGVVDDSQLPKDRFSAERLKGVDSTLKIQPAKLEDSAVYLCASSLRGYGRGVESTDTQYFGPGTRLTVL.

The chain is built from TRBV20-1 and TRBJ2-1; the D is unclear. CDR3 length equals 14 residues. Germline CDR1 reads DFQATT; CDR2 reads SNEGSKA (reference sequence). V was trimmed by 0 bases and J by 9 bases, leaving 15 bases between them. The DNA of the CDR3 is TGCAGTGCTAGAGAATTGTCAGGCGAGGTTGAGCAGTTCTTC. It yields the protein CSARELSGEVEQFF.

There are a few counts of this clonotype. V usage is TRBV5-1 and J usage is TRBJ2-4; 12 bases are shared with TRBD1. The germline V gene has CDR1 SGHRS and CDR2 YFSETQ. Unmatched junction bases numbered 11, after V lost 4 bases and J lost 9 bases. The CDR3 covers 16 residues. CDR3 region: CASSPTSGTGGGIQYF. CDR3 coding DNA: TGCGCCAGCAGCCCCACATCCGGGACAGGGGGCGGCATTCAGTACTTC.

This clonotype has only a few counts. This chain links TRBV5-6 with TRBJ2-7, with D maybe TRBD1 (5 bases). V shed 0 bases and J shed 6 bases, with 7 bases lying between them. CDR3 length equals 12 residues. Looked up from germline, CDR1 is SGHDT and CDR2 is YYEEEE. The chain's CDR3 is CASSLVRAEQYF. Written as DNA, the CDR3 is TGTGCCAGCAGCTTGGTCAGGGCCGAGCAGTACTTC.

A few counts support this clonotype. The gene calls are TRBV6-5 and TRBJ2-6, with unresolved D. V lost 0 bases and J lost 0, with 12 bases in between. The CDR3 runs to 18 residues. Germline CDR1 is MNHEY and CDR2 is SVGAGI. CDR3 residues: CASSYSIRFLSGANVLTF. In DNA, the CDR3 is TGTGCCAGCAGTTACTCGATTCGCTTCCTCTCTGGGGCCAACGTCCTGACTTTC.

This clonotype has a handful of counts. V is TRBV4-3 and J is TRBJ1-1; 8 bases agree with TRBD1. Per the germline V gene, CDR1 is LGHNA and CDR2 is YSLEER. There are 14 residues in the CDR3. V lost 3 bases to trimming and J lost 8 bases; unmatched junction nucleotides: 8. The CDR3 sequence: CASSHGTGSPEAFF. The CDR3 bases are TGCGCCAGCAGCCATGGGACAGGATCGCCCGAAGCTTTCTTT.

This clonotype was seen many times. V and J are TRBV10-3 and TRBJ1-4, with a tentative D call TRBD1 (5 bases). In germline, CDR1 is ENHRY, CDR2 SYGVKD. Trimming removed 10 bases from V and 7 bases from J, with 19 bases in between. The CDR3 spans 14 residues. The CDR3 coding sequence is TGTGCCACCCGTCCGGCAGGGAGGGGTGAAAAACTGTTTTTT. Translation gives CATRPAGRGEKLFF.

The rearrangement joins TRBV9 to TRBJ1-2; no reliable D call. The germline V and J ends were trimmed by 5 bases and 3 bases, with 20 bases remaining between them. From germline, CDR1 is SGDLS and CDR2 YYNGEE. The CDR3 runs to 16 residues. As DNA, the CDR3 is TGTGCCAGCAGTGGACTGATAGCCAACCGGGACTATGGCTACACCTTC. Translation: CASSGLIANRDYGYTF.

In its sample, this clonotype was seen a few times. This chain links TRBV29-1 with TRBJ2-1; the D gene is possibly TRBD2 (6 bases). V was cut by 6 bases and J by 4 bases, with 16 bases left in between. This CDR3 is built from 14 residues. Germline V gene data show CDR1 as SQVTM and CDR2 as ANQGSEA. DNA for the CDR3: TGCAGCGTCGCGGGGCTAGCGAATTACAATGAGCAGTTCTTC. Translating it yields CSVAGLANYNEQFF.

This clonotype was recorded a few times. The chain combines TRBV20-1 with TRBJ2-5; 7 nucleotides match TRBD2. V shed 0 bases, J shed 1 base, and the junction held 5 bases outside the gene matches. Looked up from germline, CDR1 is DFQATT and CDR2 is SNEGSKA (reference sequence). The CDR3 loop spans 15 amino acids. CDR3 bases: TGCAGTGCTAGAGATAAAACTAGCGCCCAAGAGACCCAGTACTTC. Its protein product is CSARDKTSAQETQYF.